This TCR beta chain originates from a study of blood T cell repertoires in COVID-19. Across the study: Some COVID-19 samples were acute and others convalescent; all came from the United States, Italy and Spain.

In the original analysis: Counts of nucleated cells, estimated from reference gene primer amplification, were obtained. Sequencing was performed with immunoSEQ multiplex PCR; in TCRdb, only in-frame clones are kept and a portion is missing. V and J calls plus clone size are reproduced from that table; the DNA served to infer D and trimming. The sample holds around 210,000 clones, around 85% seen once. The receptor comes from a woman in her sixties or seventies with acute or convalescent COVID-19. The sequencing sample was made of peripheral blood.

Here the CDR3 reads CASSLLSYNSPLHF. The CDR3 DNA reads TGTGCCAGCAGCTTATTATCCTATAATTCACCCCTCCACTTT. V usage is TRBV11-2 and J usage is TRBJ1-6; D gene ambiguous. Trimming left V 2 bases short and J 1 base short, with 3 bases between. CDR3 length equals 14 residues. Germline CDR1 and CDR2: SGHAT and FQNNGV.